The 24 T cell receptor beta chains below were found in one sample sequenced in a study of T cell changes during pregnancy in multiple sclerosis. Sequencing used immunoSEQ multiplex PCR; TCRdb keeps in-frame clones, though not all of them. There are 70,000 to 75,000 clones in the sample; roughly 92% occur only once, and about 2.3% lies in the top ten. Sample: peripheral blood, taken before pregnancy. The origin of the receptors is a female donor with multiple sclerosis, enrolled in a pregnancy study.

The rearrangement links TRBV7-9 to TRBJ1-1; D may be TRBD1 (5 bases). CDR3 length: 15 amino acids. CDR1 is SEHNR and CDR2 is FQNEAQ in the germline V gene (reference sequence). With 3 bases removed from V and 4 bases from J, the gap between germline ends came to 15 bases. This CDR3 is CASSLGRGSSTEAFF. CDR3 DNA: TGTGCCAGCAGCTTGGGGAGGGGATCCAGCACTGAAGCTTTCTTT.

V is TRBV14 and J is TRBJ2-7, with D hard to call. The CDR3 length is 15 residues. Germline values: CDR1 SGHDN, CDR2 FVKESK. V shed 2 bases and J shed 0 bases, with 11 bases lying between them. CDR3 bases: TGTGCCAGCAGCCAATTAGTAGCCGGCTCCTACGAGCAGTACTTC. Translating gives CASSQLVAGSYEQYF.

V is TRBV27 and J is TRBJ2-3; 8 bases match TRBD2. CDR1 is MNHEY, CDR2 SMNVEV, per germline (reference sequence). J lost 4 bases, V lost 5 bases, and 5 bases had no gene match. The CDR3 covers 14 residues. The CDR3, as DNA: TGTGCCAGCAGTCTCTACGGGGGGGCAGATACGCAGTATTTT. Translated, it gives CASSLYGGADTQYF.

The V gene is TRBV6-4, the J gene TRBJ2-3; the D gene is possibly TRBD1 (5 bases). The CDR3 totals 16 residues. Trimming took off 3 bases at V and 3 bases at J, with 16 bases between the two ends. Germline V gene sequence: CDR1 MRHNA, CDR2 SNTAGT. The CDR3 region has the DNA TGTGCCAGCAGTGAAACCCCTTCCGACAGTACAGATACGCAGTATTTT. Protein product: CASSETPSDSTDTQYF.

V and J are TRBV6-1 and TRBJ2-7, with TRBD2 identical over 8 bases. This CDR3 contains 15 residues. Trimming took 3 bases from V and 6 from J; bases not matched to a gene: 10. The V gene's germline CDR1 is MNHNS and CDR2 SASEGT. DNA of the CDR3: TGTGCCAGCAGTGATGTAGCGGGACCGGTTTCCGAGCAGTACTTC. It encodes CASSDVAGPVSEQYF.

J is TRBJ2-6 and V is TRBV28; D may be TRBD2 (6 bases). The V gene lost 7 bases and the J gene lost 0 bases, with 10 bases spanning the gap. Looked up from germline, CDR1 is MDHEN and CDR2 is SYDVKM. The CDR3 sequence is 15 residues long. CDR3 amino acids: CASMLSGSGANVLTF. CDR3 nucleotides: TGTGCCAGCATGCTTAGCGGCTCTGGGGCCAACGTCCTGACTTTC.

The chain links TRBV5-1 to TRBJ2-5; TRBD2 might be the D (5 bases). V was pared by 0 bases and J by 4 bases, with 13 bases between. Germline CDR1 is SGHRS and CDR2 is YFSETQ. This CDR3 region has 15 residues. The CDR3 DNA reads as TGCGCCAGCAGCTTGGCCGTCGGAGGCGGAGAGACCCAGTACTTC. Its translation is CASSLAVGGGETQYF.

The V call is TRBV2, the J call TRBJ2-3; 10 bases agree with TRBD2. The CDR3 has 17 residues. Germline assignment: CDR1 SNHLY and CDR2 FYNNEI. Trimming took 7 bases from V and 4 from J; bases not matched to a gene: 14. The CDR3 reads CASNQKLAGGSADTQYF. The CDR3 DNA reads as TGTGCCAGCAACCAGAAGTTAGCGGGAGGTAGCGCAGATACGCAGTATTTT.

The table lists this clone with a count of one. The rearrangement links TRBV12-1 to TRBJ2-1; the table's D call of TRBD1 was not tested on the DNA. TRBV12-1 is recorded as a pseudogene. CDR3 length: 18 residues. This CDR3 is CASSADRGPVKRLNEQFF. The CDR3 DNA follows: TGTGCCAGCAGCGCGGACAGGGGGCCGGTAAAGCGGTTGAATGAGCAGTTCTTC.

The gene calls are TRBV28 and TRBJ2-2; tentatively, D is TRBD1 (6 bases). The V end was cut by 3 bases, the J end by 3 bases, with 11 bases between. The CDR3 is made up of 15 amino acids. From germline, CDR1 is MDHEN and CDR2 SYDVKM. The DNA of the CDR3 is TGTGCCAGCAGTTTGAGGGGGATGCACACCGGGGAGCTGTTTTTT. It codes for CASSLRGMHTGELFF.

The chain employs TRBV4-2 and TRBJ2-1; 8 bases are a match to TRBD2. The CDR3 covers 17 residues. V trimming: 4 bases; J trimming: 0 bases; junction bases outside the gene matches: 8. Per the germline V gene, CDR1 is LGHNA and CDR2 is YNFKEQ. The chain's CDR3 is CASSRGGLESSYNEQFF. As DNA, the CDR3 is TGTGCCAGCAGCCGGGGGGGACTAGAGAGCTCCTACAATGAGCAGTTCTTC.

This chain uses TRBV7-3 with TRBJ2-2; TRBD1 matches at 7 bases. Germline V gives CDR1 SGHTA, CDR2 FQGTGA. There are 17 residues in the CDR3. Trimming cost V 5 bases and J 6 bases; bases outside gene matches: 15. The CDR3 nucleotides are TGTGCCAGCAGCCCGGCCCCTCTAGGGGGCGGCCCCGGGGAGCTGTTTTTT. This encodes CASSPAPLGGGPGELFF.

The V call is TRBV7-3, the J call TRBJ2-3; the D gene is possibly TRBD1 (6 bases). The V gene lost 1 base and the J gene lost 1 base, with 12 bases spanning the gap. CDR3 length: 16 amino acids. Per germline, CDR1 SGHTA and CDR2 FQGTGA. CDR3 nucleotides: TGTGCCAGCAGCTTAAGTGGGGGCCGGGGCACAGATACGCAGTATTTT. This gives the protein CASSLSGGRGTDTQYF.

CDR3 amino acids: CASSDSTSSGNTIYF. Written as DNA, the CDR3 is TGTGCCAGCAGTGACAGTACGTCCTCTGGAAACACCATATATTTT. This chain uses TRBV7-9 with TRBJ1-3; perhaps TRBD1 as D (5 bases). V lost 6 bases, J lost 0 bases, and 12 bases lay in between. The CDR3 totals 15 residues. Germline-derived CDR1 and CDR2 are SEHNR and FQNEAQ (reference sequence).

The chain employs TRBV14 and TRBJ2-3, with 9 bases aligning to TRBD2. There are 16 residues in the CDR3. Germline V gene sequence: CDR1 SGHDN, CDR2 FVKESK. With V trimmed by 4 bases and J by 4 bases, 9 bases remained unmatched. CDR3 amino acids: CASSRGGLALADTQYF. The DNA for the CDR3 is TGTGCCAGCAGCCGGGGGGGACTAGCTCTCGCAGATACGCAGTATTTT.

This clone was picked up one time. This chain joins TRBV6-5 and TRBJ2-5, with a tentative D call TRBD2 (5 bases). The V and J ends lost 4 bases and 14 bases respectively, with 17 bases between them. Germline loops: CDR1 MNHEY, CDR2 SVGAGI. This CDR3 spans 12 amino acids. CDR3 region: CASSSSWGADYF. CDR3 nucleotides: TGTGCCAGCAGTTCTTCATGGGGAGCCGATTACTTC.

The chain has TRBV9 and TRBJ1-2; TRBD1 matches at 7 bases. CDR3 length equals 13 residues. After removal of 3 bases from V and 5 bases from J, the junction contained 4 bases not matched to a gene. The germline CDR1 and CDR2 sequences are SGDLS and YYNGEE. CDR3 in amino acids: CASSAGTEYGYTF. The CDR3 nucleotides are TGTGCCAGCAGCGCCGGGACAGAATATGGCTACACCTTC.

This clone was counted once. The chain employs TRBV7-9 and TRBJ1-2, with D perhaps matching TRBD1 (5 bases). Germline V gene lookup returns CDR1 SEHNR and CDR2 FQNEAQ (reference sequence). V was trimmed by 6 bases and J by 0 bases, leaving 11 bases between them. The CDR3 is made up of 14 amino acids. The CDR3: CASRPTVANYGYTF. As DNA, the CDR3 is TGTGCCAGCAGACCGACAGTAGCTAACTATGGCTACACCTTC.

This clone was found a few times. This rearrangement joins TRBV6-1 to TRBJ2-3; the match to TRBD2 covers 9 bases. The J segment lost 2 bases and the V segment lost 1 base, leaving 4 bases of the junction unmatched. This CDR3 spans 16 amino acids. CDR1 is MNHNS, CDR2 SASEGT, per germline. The chain's CDR3 is CASSEVAGALTDTQYF. For the CDR3, the DNA is TGTGCCAGCAGTGAAGTAGCGGGGGCCCTCACAGATACGCAGTATTTT.

The rearrangement links TRBV9 to TRBJ2-3, with 13 bases aligning to TRBD2. Germline CDR1 SGDLS, CDR2 YYNGEE. This CDR3 region has 17 residues. Trimming cost V 0 bases and J 4 bases; bases outside gene matches: 5. CDR3 in DNA: TGTGCCAGCAGCGTAGGAGGGACTAGCGGGATCGCAGATACGCAGTATTTT. Translated: CASSVGGTSGIADTQYF.

The chain has TRBV15 and TRBJ2-4; 8 nucleotides match TRBD2. The trim removed 3 bases at V and 6 bases at J, leaving 13 bases unmatched. From germline, CDR1 is LNHNV and CDR2 YYDKDF (reference sequence). This CDR3 comprises 17 residues. The CDR3 spells CATSSLGPSGWLNIQYF. The CDR3 region has the DNA TGTGCCACCAGCAGTTTAGGTCCTAGCGGGTGGCTAAACATTCAGTACTTC. The full variable domain, completed using reference TRBV15 and TRBJ2-4, is DAMVIQNPRYQVTQFGKPVTLSCSQTLNHNVMYWYQQKSSQAPKLLFHYYDKDFNNEADTPDNFQSRRPNTSFCFLDIRSPGLGDTAMYLCATSSLGPSGWLNIQYFGAGTRLSVL.

V gene TRBV14 combines with J gene TRBJ2-1, with D possibly matching TRBD2 (5 bases). CDR3 length equals 15 residues. Per germline, CDR1 SGHDN and CDR2 FVKESK. V lost 1 base to trimming and J lost 8 bases, with 15 bases between them. DNA of the CDR3: TGTGCCAGCAGCCAAGTGGGAGCTAGAAACCATGAGCAGTTCTTC. It encodes CASSQVGARNHEQFF. Supplemented by reference TRBV14 and TRBJ2-1, the full variable domain reads EAGVTQFPSHSVIEKGQTVTLRCDPISGHDNLYWYRRVMGKEIKFLLHFVKESKQDESGMPNNRFLAERTGGTYSTLKVQPAELEDSGVYFCASSQVGARNHEQFFGPGTRLTVL.

The chain has TRBV5-4 and TRBJ2-7, with TRBD1 matching over 7 bases. The CDR3 has 15 amino acids. V was pared by 4 bases and J by 1 base, with 8 bases of the junction left unmatched. Per the germline V gene, CDR1 is SGHNT and CDR2 is YYREEE (reference sequence). CDR3 in DNA: TGTGCCAGCAGCCACGGGACAGTAACATCCTACGAGCAGTACTTC. This translates into CASSHGTVTSYEQYF.

The CDR3 reads CASSPRPGVSYEQYF. In DNA, the CDR3 is TGTGCCAGTAGTCCGCGCCCAGGGGTTTCCTACGAGCAGTACTTC. The V call is TRBV19, the J call TRBJ2-7; D perhaps matches TRBD1 (6 bases). Germline V lookup: CDR1 LNHDA, CDR2 SQIVND (reference sequence). This CDR3 is 15 amino acids long. Between the trimmed V and J ends, which lost 5 bases and 1 base, there was a span of 15 bases.